The clone carrying this T cell receptor (beta chain) shows up as medium-sized by frequency. Its matching antigen is unknown. Germline loops: CDR1 MNHEY, CDR2 SMNVEV (reference sequence). This CDR3 comprises 13 residues. TRB was amplified by touch-down multiplex PCR, primer pools A and B combined. TCRdb processed the multiplex PCR reads again and assigns one entry to each CDR3 protein, with no DNA. Recorded for this sample: approximately 2,000 distinct CDR3 sequences. The sample is drawn from a study of T cell clusters in autoimmune cytopenias. General study findings and limits: The T cell clusters came from computational analysis alone and lack functional validation. TRB repertoire shifts in secondary cytopenia and chronic lymphocytic leukemia mostly reflected lymphoma, not autoimmunity.

TRB was amplified from about 260 ng of peripheral blood genomic DNA per sample. This same sample was also part of a study on T cell repertoires in aging, cancer and after chemotherapy. That source notes: Donors were grouped into six age bands spanning 30 or younger through 70 or older.

The chain combines TRBV27 with TRBJ1-1; lacking DNA, the TRBD1 call made by TCRdb goes unchecked. Sequenced material: peripheral blood. The TCR was taken from a human donor with chronic lymphocytic leukemia. The CDR3 spells CASSSGQATEAFF.